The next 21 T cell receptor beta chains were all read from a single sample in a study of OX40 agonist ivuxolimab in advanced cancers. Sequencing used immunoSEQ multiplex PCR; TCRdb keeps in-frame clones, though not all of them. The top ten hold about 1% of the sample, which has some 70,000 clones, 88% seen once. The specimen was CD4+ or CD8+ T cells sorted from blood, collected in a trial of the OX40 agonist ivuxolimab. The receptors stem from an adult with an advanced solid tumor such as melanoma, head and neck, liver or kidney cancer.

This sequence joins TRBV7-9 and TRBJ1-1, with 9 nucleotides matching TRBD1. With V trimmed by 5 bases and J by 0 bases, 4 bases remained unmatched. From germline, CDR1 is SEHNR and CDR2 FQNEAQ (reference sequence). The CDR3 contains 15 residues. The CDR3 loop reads CASSITGGVNTEAFF. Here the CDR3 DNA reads TGTGCCAGCAGCATAACAGGGGGCGTGAACACTGAAGCTTTCTTT. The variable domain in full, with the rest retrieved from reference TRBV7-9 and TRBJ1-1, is DTGVSQNPRHKITKRGQNVTFRCDPISEHNRLYWYRQTLGQGPEFLTYFQNEAQLEKSRLLSDRFSAERPKGSFSTLEIQRTEQGDSAMYLCASSITGGVNTEAFFGQGTRLTVV.

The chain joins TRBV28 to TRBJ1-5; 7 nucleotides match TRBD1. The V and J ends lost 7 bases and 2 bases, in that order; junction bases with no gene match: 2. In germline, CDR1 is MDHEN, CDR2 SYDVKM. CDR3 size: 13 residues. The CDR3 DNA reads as TGTGCCAGCATAGGACAGGGCAATCAGCCCCAGCATTTT. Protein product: CASIGQGNQPQHF.

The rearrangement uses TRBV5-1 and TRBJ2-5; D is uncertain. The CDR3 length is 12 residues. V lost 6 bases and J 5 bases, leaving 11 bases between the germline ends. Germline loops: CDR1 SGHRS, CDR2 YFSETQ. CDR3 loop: CASIGEGETQYF. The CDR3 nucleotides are TGCGCCAGCATTGGGGAAGGGGAGACCCAGTACTTC.

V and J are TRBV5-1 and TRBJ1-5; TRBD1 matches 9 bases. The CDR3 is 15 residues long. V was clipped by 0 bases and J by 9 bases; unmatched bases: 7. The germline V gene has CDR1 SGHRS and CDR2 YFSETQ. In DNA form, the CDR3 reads TGCGCCAGCAGCTTGGAAGGGACAGGGAGAGGGCCCCAGCATTTT. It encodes CASSLEGTGRGPQHF. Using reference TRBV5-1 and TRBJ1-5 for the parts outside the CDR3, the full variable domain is KAGVTQTPRYLIKTRGQQVTLSCSPISGHRSVSWYQQTPGQGLQFLFEYFSETQRNKGNFPGRFSGRQFSNSRSEMNVSTLELGDSALYLCASSLEGTGRGPQHFGDGTRLSIL.

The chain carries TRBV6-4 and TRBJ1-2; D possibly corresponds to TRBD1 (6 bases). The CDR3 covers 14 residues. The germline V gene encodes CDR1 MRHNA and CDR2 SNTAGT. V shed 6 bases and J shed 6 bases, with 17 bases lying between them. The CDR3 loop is CASRLSGGSDGYTF. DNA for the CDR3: TGTGCCAGCAGACTGTCGGGGGGCTCTGATGGCTACACCTTC.

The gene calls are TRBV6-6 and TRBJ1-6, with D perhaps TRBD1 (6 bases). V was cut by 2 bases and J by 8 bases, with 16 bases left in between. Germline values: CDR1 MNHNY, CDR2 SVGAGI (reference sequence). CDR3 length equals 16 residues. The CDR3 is CASSYTQDREDSPLHF. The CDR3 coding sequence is TGTGCCAGCAGTTACACCCAGGACAGAGAGGATTCACCCCTCCACTTT.

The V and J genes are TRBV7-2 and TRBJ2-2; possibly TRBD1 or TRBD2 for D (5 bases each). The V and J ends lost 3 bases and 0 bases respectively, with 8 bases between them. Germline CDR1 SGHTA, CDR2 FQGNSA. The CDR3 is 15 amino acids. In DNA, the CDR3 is TGTGCCAGCAGCTTGGGACGACCGAACACCGGGGAGCTGTTTTTT. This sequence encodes CASSLGRPNTGELFF. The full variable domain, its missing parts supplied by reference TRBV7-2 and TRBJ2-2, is GAGVSQSPSNKVTEKGKDVELRCDPISGHTALYWYRQSLGQGLEFLIYFQGNSAPDKSGLPSDRFSAERTGGSVSTLTIQRTQQEDSAVYLCASSLGRPNTGELFFGEGSRLTVL.

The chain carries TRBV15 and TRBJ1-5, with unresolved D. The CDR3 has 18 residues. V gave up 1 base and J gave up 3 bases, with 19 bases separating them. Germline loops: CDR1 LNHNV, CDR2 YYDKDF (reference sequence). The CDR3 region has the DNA TGTGCCACCAGCAGAGGCAGCTTGGTTGGCAGTTACAATCAGCCCCAGCATTTT. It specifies CATSRGSLVGSYNQPQHF. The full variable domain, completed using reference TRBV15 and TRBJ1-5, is DAMVIQNPRYQVTQFGKPVTLSCSQTLNHNVMYWYQQKSSQAPKLLFHYYDKDFNNEADTPDNFQSRRPNTSFCFLDIRSPGLGDTAMYLCATSRGSLVGSYNQPQHFGDGTRLSIL.

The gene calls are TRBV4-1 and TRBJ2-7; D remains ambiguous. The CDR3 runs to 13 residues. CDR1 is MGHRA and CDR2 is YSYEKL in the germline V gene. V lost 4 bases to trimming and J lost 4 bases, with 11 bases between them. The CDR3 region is CASSLRSGYEQYF. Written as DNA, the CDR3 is TGCGCCAGCAGCCTTAGGAGTGGGTACGAGCAGTACTTC.

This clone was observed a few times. CDR3 sequence (DNA): TGTGCCAGCTCACCAGGGACAGGGGGATTCACCGGGGAGCTGTTTTTT. This encodes CASSPGTGGFTGELFF. This rearrangement joins TRBV18 to TRBJ2-2; 11 positions match TRBD1. The CDR3 length is 16 residues. CDR1 KGHSH and CDR2 LQKENI come from the germline V gene. J lost 4 bases, V lost 2 bases, and 3 bases had no gene match.

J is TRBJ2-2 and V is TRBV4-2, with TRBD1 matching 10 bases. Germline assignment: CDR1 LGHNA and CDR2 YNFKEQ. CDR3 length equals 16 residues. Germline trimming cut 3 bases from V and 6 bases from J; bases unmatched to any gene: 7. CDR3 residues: CASSQGGQGIPGELFF. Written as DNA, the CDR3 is TGTGCCAGCAGCCAGGGGGGACAGGGGATCCCCGGGGAGCTGTTTTTT.

CDR3 DNA: TGTGCCAGCAGTCCATGGCGTGGTGGGAGGGCCATCACCGGGGAGCTGTTTTTT. This sequence encodes CASSPWRGGRAITGELFF. V gene TRBV28 combines with J gene TRBJ2-2; TRBD2 matches 7 bases. The CDR3 sequence is 18 residues long. Germline V gives CDR1 MDHEN, CDR2 SYDVKM. The V segment lost 5 bases and the J segment 4 bases; nucleotides outside the gene matches: 16.

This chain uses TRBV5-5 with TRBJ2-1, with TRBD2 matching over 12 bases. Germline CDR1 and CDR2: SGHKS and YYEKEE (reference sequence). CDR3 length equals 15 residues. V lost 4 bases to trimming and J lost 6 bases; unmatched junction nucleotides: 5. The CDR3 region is CASSTTSGRGNEQFF. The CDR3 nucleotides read TGTGCCAGCAGCACGACTAGCGGGAGAGGCAATGAGCAGTTCTTC.

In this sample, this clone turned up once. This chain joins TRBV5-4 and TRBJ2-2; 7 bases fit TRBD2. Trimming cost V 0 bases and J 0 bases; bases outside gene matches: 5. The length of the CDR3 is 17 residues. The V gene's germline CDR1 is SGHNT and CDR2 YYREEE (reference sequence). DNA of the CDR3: TGTGCCAGCAGCTTGGCGCCTAGCGGAGCGAACACCGGGGAGCTGTTTTTT. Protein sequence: CASSLAPSGANTGELFF.

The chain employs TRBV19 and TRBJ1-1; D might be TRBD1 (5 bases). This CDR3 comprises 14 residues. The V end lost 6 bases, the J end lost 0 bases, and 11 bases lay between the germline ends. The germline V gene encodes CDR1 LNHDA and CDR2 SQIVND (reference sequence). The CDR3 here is CASSRQSMNTEAFF. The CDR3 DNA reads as TGTGCCAGTAGCAGACAGTCTATGAACACTGAAGCTTTCTTT.

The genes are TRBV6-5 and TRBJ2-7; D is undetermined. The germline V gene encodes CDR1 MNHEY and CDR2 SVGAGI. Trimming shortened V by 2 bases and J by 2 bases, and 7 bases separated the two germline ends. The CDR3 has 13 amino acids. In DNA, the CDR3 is TGTGCCAGCAGTTACGGATTCACCTACGAGCAGTACTTC. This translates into CASSYGFTYEQYF.

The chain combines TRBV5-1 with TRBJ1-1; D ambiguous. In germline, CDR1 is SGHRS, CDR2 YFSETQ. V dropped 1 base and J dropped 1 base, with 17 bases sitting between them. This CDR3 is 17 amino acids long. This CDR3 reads CASSLKPPWGGNTEAFF. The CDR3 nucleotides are TGCGCCAGCAGCTTGAAGCCGCCCTGGGGAGGGAACACTGAAGCTTTCTTT.

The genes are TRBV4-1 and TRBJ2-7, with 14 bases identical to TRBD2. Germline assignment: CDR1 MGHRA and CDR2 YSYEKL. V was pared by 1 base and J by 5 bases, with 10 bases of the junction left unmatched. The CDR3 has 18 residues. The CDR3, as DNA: TGCGCCAGCAGCCAAGCCATTGGGACTAGCGGGAGTGGCAACGAGCAGTACTTC. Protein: CASSQAIGTSGSGNEQYF.

The CDR3 nucleotides are TGTGCCAGCAGCGGGGACAGGGGGCGGATCGAGACCCAGTACTTC. Translated, it gives CASSGDRGRIETQYF. The J gene is TRBJ2-5, the V gene TRBV5-6; TRBD1 matches at 12 bases. Germline values: CDR1 SGHDT, CDR2 YYEEEE. Trimming took 4 bases from V and 5 from J; bases not matched to a gene: 6. The CDR3 length is 15 residues.

This CDR3 is CASSLSVDRVNTIYF. CDR3 bases: TGTGCCAGCAGTTTATCGGTCGACAGGGTTAACACCATATATTTT. The chain has TRBV27 and TRBJ1-3; the match to TRBD1 covers 7 bases. Germline V gives CDR1 MNHEY, CDR2 SMNVEV (reference sequence). Trimming at V came to 0 bases and at J to 7 bases, leaving 6 bases not matched to a gene. CDR3 length equals 15 residues.

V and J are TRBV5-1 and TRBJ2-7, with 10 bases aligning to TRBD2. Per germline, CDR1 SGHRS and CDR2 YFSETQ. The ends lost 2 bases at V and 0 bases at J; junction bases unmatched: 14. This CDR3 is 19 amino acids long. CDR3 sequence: CASSLSPETSGPSSYEQYF. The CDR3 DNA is TGCGCCAGCAGCTTAAGCCCCGAGACTAGCGGGCCAAGCTCCTACGAGCAGTACTTC.